This T cell receptor beta chain derives from a study of blood T cell repertoires in COVID-19. Study-level information: Samples representing acute and convalescent COVID-19 were sourced from the United States, Italy and Spain.

Between the trimmed V and J ends, which lost 6 bases and 5 bases, there was a span of 13 bases. This CDR3 is built from 13 residues. Germline lookup yields CDR1 MNHEY and CDR2 SVGAGI. Clones were read by immunoSEQ multiplex PCR, and TCRdb kept only the in-frame ones, dropping some. The sample yields around 370,000 clones, about 90% seen once. This TCR was sampled from a woman between 18 and 29 years old who had recovered from COVID-19. The rearrangement uses TRBV6-5 and TRBJ1-1; D gene ambiguous. The sequenced sample was peripheral blood. This CDR3 is CASSNNPETEAFF. CDR3 coding DNA: TGTGCCAGCAGCAATAACCCTGAGACTGAAGCTTTCTTT.